These T cell receptor beta chains were read from a single sample in a study of T cell responses to AZD1222 COVID-19 vaccine. TCRdb's table, derived via immunoSEQ multiplex PCR, lists solely in-frame clones and lacks some. The table shows over 120,000 clones, with 70% to 90% occurring only once. Sample: peripheral blood, taken 28 days after the second AZD1222 dose. These TCRs come from an adult who received the AZD1222 COVID-19 vaccine. CDR3s include the opening cysteine and the closing phenylalanine or tryptophan. The order of the fields is D gene, V gene, J gene, CDR3 length, CDR3 DNA, CDR3 protein. The D gene is left open where the match is weak.

-	TRBV7-9	TRBJ2-3	10	TGTGCCACCAAGACAGATACGCAGTATTTT	CATKTDTQYF
-	TRBV11-2	TRBJ1-2	14	TGTGCCAGCAGCTTAGCAGGCCTAGGCTATGGCTACACCTTC	CASSLAGLGYGYTF
-	TRBV27	TRBJ1-3	16	TGTGCCAGCAGTCCCTGGACTCCTGGCTCTGGAAACACCATATATTTT	CASSPWTPGSGNTIYF
-	TRBV5-4	TRBJ2-1	12	TGTGCCAGCAGCCTCCTATGGGGGATTCCGTTCTTC	CASSLLWGIPFF
TRBD2	TRBV5-4	TRBJ2-1	14	TGTGCCAGCAACGGACTAGCGGGAGGGCGTGAGCAGTTCTTC	CASNGLAGGREQFF
TRBD1	TRBV30	TRBJ1-2	13	TGTGCCTGGGTGGAGGACAGGGGTTATGGCTACACCTTC	CAWVEDRGYGYTF
-	TRBV3-1/TRBV3-2	TRBJ2-5	15	TGTGCCAGCAGCCAAGCCGACAGGACCCAAGAGACCCAGTACTTC	CASSQADRTQETQYF
-	TRBV7-2	TRBJ2-3	15	TGTGCCAGCAGCCCACTAGCAGGCCCCACAGATACGCAGTATTTT	CASSPLAGPTDTQYF
-	TRBV19	TRBJ2-7	13	TGTGCCAGTAGTTTCCGGCTCTCCTACGAGCAGTACTTC	CASSFRLSYEQYF
-	TRBV9	TRBJ2-1	15	TGTGCCAGCAGCCCCCTAGGGGGGGGCTACAATGAGCAGTTCTTC	CASSPLGGGYNEQFF
-	TRBV6-5	TRBJ2-5	15	TGTGCCAGCAGCTCCGTTTTTGCAAGTAAAGAGACCCAGTACTTC	CASSSVFASKETQYF